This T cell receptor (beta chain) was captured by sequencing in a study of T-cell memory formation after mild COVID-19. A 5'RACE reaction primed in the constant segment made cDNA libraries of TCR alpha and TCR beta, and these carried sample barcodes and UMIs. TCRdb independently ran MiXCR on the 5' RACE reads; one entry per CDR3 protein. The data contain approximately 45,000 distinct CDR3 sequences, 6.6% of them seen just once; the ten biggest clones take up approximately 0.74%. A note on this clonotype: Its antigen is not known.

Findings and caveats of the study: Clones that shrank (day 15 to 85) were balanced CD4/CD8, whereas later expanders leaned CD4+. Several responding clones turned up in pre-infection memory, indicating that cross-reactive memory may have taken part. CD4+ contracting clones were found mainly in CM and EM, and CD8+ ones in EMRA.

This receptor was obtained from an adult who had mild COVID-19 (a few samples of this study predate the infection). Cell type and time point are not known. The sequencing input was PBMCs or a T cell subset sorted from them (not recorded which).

This CDR3 reads CASSRAGLGEGTQYF. The CDR3 DNA is TGTGCCAGCAGCCGAGCGGGGCTAGGCGAAGGGACCCAGTACTTC. The chain employs TRBV2 and TRBJ2-5; TRBD2 matches 7 bases. CDR1 and CDR2 from the germline V gene are SNHLY and FYNNEI. Trimming cost V 6 bases and J 7 bases; bases outside gene matches: 14. The CDR3 is 15 amino acids.